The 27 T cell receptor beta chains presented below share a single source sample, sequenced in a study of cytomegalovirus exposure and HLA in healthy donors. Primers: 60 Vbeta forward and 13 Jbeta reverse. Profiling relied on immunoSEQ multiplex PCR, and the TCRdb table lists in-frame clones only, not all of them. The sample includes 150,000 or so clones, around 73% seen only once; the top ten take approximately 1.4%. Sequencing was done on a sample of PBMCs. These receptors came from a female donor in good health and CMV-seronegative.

CDR3 DNA sequence: TGTGCCAGCAGCCTTTTAAACAGGGACGAGCAGTACTTC. This encodes CASSLLNRDEQYF. The chain recombines TRBV5-4 with TRBJ2-7, with a possible D match to TRBD1 (6 bases). V was clipped by 4 bases and J by 5 bases, with 13 bases between them. Germline assignment: CDR1 SGHNT and CDR2 YYREEE (reference sequence). The CDR3 spans 13 residues.

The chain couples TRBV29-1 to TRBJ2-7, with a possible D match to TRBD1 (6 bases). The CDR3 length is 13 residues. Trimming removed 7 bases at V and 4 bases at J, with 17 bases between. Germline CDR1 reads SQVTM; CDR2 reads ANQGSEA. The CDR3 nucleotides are TGCAGCGCCCAACTCCAACAGGGATACGAGCAGTACTTC. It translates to CSAQLQQGYEQYF.

The CDR3: CASSLSPGTTVDEKLFF. CDR3 DNA: TGTGCCAGCAGCTTATCCCCGGGGACAACCGTGGATGAAAAACTGTTTTTT. The J gene is TRBJ1-4, the V gene TRBV7-8; a weak D match, TRBD1 (6 bases). Germline lookup yields CDR1 SGHVS and CDR2 FQNEAQ. The CDR3 contains 17 residues. V was pared by 2 bases and J by 6 bases, with 19 bases between. The whole variable domain, remainder taken from reference TRBV7-8 and TRBJ1-4, is GAGVSQSPRYKVAKRGQDVALRCDPISGHVSLFWYQQALGQGPEFLTYFQNEAQLDKSGLPSDRFFAERPEGSVSTLKIQRTQQEDSAVYLCASSLSPGTTVDEKLFFGSGTQLSVL.

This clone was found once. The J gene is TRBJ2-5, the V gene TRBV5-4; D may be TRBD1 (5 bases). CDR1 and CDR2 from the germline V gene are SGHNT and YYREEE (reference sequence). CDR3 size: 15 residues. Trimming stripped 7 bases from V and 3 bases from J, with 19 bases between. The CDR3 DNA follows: TGTGCCAGCGCCCTGTTCAAAACAGGAGAAGAGACCCAGTACTTC. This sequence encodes CASALFKTGEETQYF.

For the CDR3, the DNA is TGTGCCAGCAGCTCACCACCGGGACAGATCGATAACAATGAGCAGTTCTTC. The encoded protein is CASSSPPGQIDNNEQFF. This chain connects TRBV21-1 to TRBJ2-1; the tabulated D call, TRBD1, remains unverified against the DNA. TRBV21-1 has pseudogene status. The CDR3 totals 17 residues.

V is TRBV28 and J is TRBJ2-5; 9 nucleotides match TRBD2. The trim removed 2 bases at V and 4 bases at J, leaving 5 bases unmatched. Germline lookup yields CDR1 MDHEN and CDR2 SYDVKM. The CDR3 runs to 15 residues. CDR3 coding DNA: TGTGCCAGCAGTTTAGGCGGGAGGGCGGGAGAGACCCAGTACTTC. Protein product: CASSLGGRAGETQYF.

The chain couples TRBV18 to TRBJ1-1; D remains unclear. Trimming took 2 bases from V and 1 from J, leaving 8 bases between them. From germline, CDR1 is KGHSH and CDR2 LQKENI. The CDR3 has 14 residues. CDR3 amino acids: CASSPGQANTEAFF. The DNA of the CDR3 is TGTGCCAGCTCACCAGGTCAGGCGAACACTGAAGCTTTCTTT.

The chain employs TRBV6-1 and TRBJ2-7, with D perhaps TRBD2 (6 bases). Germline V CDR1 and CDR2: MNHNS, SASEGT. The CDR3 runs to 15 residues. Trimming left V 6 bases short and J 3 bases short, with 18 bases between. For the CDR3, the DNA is TGTGCCAGCAGGGTTGGGCTAGCGCCCCACTACGAGCAGTACTTC. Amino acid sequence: CASRVGLAPHYEQYF.

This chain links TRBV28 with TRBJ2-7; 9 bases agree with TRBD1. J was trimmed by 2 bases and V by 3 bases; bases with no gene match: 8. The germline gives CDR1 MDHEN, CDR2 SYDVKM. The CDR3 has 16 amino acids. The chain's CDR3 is CASSLPRTGETYEQYF. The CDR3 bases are TGTGCCAGCAGTTTGCCCCGGACAGGGGAAACCTACGAGCAGTACTTC. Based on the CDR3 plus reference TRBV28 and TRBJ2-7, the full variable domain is DVKVTQSSRYLVKRTGEKVFLECVQDMDHENMFWYRQDPGLGLRLIYFSYDVKMKEKGDIPEGYSVSREKKERFSLILESASTNQTSMYLCASSLPRTGETYEQYFGPGTRLTVT.

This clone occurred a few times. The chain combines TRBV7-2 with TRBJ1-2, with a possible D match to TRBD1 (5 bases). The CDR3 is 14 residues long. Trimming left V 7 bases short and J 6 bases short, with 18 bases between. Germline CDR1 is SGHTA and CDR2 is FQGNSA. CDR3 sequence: CASIRGGAENGYTF. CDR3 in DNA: TGTGCCAGCATCCGGGGCGGGGCGGAAAATGGCTACACCTTC. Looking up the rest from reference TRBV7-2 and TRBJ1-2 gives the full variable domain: GAGVSQSPSNKVTEKGKDVELRCDPISGHTALYWYRQSLGQGLEFLIYFQGNSAPDKSGLPSDRFSAERTGGSVSTLTIQRTQQEDSAVYLCASIRGGAENGYTFGSGTRLTVV.

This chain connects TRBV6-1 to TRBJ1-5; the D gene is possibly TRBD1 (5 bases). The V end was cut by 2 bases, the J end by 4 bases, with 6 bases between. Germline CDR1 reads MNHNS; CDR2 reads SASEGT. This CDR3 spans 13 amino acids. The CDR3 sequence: CASSESGNQPQHF. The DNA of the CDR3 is TGTGCCAGCAGTGAATCAGGGAATCAGCCCCAGCATTTT.

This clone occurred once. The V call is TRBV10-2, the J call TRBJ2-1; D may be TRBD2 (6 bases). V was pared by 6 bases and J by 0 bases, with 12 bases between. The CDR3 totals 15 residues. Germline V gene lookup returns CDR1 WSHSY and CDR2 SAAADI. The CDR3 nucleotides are TGCGCCAGCAGATTTTACGGGAGCTCCTACAATGAGCAGTTCTTC. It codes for CASRFYGSSYNEQFF.

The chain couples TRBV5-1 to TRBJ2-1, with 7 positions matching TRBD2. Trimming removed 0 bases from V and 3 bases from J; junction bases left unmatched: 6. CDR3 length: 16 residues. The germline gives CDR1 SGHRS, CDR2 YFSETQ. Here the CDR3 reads CASSLAGAGYYNEQFF. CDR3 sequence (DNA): TGCGCCAGCAGCTTGGCGGGAGCGGGATACTACAATGAGCAGTTCTTC.

CDR3 sequence: CASRGSGGEGYTF. The DNA of the CDR3 is TGTGCCAGCAGGGGCAGTGGGGGGGAAGGCTACACCTTC. This chain links TRBV2 with TRBJ1-2; TRBD1 might be the D (5 bases). Germline CDR1 reads SNHLY; CDR2 reads FYNNEI. The V gene lost 6 bases and the J gene lost 8 bases, with 16 bases spanning the gap. This CDR3 is built from 13 residues. Full variable domain (outside the CDR3, taken from reference TRBV2 and TRBJ1-2): EPEVTQTPSHQVTQMGQEVILRCVPISNHLYFYWYRQILGQKVEFLVSFYNNEISEKSEIFDDQFSVERPDGSNFTLKIRSTKLEDSAMYFCASRGSGGEGYTFGSGTRLTVV.

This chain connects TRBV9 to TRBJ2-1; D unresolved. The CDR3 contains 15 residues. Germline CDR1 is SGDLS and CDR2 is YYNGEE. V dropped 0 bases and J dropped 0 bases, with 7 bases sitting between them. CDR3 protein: CASSVGHSSYNEQFF. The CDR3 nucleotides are TGTGCCAGCAGCGTAGGCCACAGCTCCTACAATGAGCAGTTCTTC.

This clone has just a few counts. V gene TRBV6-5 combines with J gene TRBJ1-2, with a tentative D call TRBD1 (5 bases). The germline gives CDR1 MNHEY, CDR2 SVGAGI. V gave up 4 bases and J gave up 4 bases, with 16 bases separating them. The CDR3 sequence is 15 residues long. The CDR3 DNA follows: TGTGCCAGCAGTTTACTCCAGGGCAGGGTCTATGGCTACACCTTC. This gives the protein CASSLLQGRVYGYTF.

CDR3 coding DNA: TGTGCCAGCAGCTTACACGGGACAGGGTCAAATGAGCAGTTCTTC. This sequence encodes CASSLHGTGSNEQFF. This chain uses TRBV7-3 with TRBJ2-1, with 9 bases matching TRBD1. CDR3 length: 15 residues. CDR1 is SGHTA, CDR2 FQGTGA, per germline. V was clipped by 2 bases and J by 7 bases; unmatched bases: 6.

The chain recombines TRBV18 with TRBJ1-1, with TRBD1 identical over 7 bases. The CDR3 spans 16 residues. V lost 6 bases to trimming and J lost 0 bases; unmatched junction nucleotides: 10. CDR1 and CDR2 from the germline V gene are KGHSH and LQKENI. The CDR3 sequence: CASSQDRVSMNTEAFF. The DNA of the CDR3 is TGTGCCAGCTCGCAAGACAGGGTGAGCATGAACACTGAAGCTTTCTTT.

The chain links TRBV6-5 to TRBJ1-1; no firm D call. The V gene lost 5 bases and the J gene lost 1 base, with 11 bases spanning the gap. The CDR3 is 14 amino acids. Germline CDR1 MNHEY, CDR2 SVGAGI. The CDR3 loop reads CASSPPGGNTEAFF. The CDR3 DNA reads TGTGCCAGCAGTCCCCCCGGAGGGAACACTGAAGCTTTCTTT.

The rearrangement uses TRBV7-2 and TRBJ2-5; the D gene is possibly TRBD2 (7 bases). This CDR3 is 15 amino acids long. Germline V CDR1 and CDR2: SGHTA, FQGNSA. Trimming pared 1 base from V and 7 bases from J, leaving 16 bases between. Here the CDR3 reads CASSLGGGQRGTQYF. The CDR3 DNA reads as TGTGCCAGCAGCTTAGGGGGGGGGCAACGGGGGACCCAGTACTTC. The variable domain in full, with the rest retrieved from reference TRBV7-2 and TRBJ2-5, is GAGVSQSPSNKVTEKGKDVELRCDPISGHTALYWYRQSLGQGLEFLIYFQGNSAPDKSGLPSDRFSAERTGGSVSTLTIQRTQQEDSAVYLCASSLGGGQRGTQYFGPGTRLLVL.

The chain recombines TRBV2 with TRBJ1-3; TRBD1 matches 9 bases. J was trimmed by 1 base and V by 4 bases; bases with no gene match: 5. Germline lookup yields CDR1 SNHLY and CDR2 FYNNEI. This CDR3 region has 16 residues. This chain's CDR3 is CASSAHRGQSGNTIYF. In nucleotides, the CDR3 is TGTGCCAGCAGTGCCCACAGGGGGCAATCTGGAAACACCATATATTTT. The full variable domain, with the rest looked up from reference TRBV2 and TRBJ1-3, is EPEVTQTPSHQVTQMGQEVILRCVPISNHLYFYWYRQILGQKVEFLVSFYNNEISEKSEIFDDQFSVERPDGSNFTLKIRSTKLEDSAMYFCASSAHRGQSGNTIYFGEGSWLTVV.

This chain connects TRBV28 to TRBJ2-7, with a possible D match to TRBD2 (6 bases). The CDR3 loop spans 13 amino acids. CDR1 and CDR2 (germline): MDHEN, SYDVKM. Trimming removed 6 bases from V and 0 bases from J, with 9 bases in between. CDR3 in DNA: TGTGCCAGCAGCCGGGACTCCTCCTACGAGCAGTACTTC. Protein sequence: CASSRDSSYEQYF.

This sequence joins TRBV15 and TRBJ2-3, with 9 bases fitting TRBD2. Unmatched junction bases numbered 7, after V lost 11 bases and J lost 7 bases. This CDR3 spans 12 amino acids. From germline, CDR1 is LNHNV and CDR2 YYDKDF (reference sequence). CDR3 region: CAVSGRGNTQYF. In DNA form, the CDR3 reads TGTGCCGTTAGCGGGAGAGGAAATACGCAGTATTTT.

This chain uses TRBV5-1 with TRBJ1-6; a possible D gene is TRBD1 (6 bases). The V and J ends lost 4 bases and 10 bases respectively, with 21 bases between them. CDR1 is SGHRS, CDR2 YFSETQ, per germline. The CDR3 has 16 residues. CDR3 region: CASSLTLQGEGSPLHF. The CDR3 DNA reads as TGCGCCAGCAGCCTCACGCTACAGGGTGAAGGATCACCCCTCCACTTT.

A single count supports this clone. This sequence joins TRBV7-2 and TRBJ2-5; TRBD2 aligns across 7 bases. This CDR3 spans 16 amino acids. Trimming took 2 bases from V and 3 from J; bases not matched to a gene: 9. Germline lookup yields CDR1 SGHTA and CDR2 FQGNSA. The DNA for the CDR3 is TGTGCCAGCAGCTTAATGGGAGGGGCGGGGGAAGAGACCCAGTACTTC. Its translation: CASSLMGGAGEETQYF.

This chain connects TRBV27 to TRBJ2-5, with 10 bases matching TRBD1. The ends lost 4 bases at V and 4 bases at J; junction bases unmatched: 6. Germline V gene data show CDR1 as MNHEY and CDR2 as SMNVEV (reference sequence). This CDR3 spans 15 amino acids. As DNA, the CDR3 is TGTGCCAGCAGTTCTCCTCGACAGGGGGCAGAGACCCAGTACTTC. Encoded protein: CASSSPRQGAETQYF.

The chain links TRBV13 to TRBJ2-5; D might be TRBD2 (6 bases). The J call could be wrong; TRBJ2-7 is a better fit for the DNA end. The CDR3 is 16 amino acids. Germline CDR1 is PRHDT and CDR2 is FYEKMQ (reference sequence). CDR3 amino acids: CASSSSGEEGPYEQYF. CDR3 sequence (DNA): TGTGCCAGCAGCTCCTCGGGAGAGGAGGGGCCCTACGAGCAGTACTTC.